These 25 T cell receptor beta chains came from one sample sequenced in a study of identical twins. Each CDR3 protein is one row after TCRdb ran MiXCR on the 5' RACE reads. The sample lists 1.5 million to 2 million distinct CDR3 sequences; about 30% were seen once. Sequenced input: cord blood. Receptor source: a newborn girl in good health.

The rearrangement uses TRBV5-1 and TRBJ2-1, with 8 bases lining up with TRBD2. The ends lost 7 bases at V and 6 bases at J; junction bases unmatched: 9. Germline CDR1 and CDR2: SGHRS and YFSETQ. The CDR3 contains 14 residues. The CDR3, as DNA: TGCGCCAGCTCCCGGACTAGCCTGGGCAATGAGCAGTTCTTC. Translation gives CASSRTSLGNEQFF.

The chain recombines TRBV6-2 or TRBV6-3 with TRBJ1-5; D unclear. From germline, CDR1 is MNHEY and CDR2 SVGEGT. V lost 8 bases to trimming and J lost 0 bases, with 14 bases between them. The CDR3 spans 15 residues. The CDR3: CASGKGPYSNQPQHF. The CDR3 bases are TGTGCCAGCGGAAAGGGCCCTTATAGCAATCAGCCCCAGCATTTT.

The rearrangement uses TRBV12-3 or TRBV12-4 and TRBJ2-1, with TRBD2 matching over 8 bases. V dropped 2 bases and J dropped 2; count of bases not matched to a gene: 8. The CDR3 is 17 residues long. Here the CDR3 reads CASSLRGGPSTYNEQFF. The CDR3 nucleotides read TGTGCCAGCAGTTTACGGGGGGGGCCCTCCACCTACAATGAGCAGTTCTTC.

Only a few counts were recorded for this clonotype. The CDR3 sequence: CSAIKRASPPLVYEQYF. As DNA, the CDR3 is TGCAGTGCTATAAAACGTGCTAGCCCACCTCTTGTCTACGAGCAGTACTTC. The gene calls are TRBV20-1 and TRBJ2-7; the D gene is possibly TRBD2 (5 bases). The ends were cut back, 4 bases at V and 3 bases at J, with 25 bases in the middle. CDR3 length equals 17 residues. Germline-derived CDR1 and CDR2 are DFQATT and SNEGSKA (reference sequence).

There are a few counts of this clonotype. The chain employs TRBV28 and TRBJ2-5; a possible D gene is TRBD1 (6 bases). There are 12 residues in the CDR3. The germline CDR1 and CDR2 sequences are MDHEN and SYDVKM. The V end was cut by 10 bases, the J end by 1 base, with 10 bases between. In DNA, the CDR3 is TGTGCCATCGGGACAACCCAAGAGACCCAGTACTTC. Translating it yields CAIGTTQETQYF. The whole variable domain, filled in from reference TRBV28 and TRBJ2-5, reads DVKVTQSSRYLVKRTGEKVFLECVQDMDHENMFWYRQDPGLGLRLIYFSYDVKMKEKGDIPEGYSVSREKKERFSLILESASTNQTSMYLCAIGTTQETQYFGPGTRLLVL.

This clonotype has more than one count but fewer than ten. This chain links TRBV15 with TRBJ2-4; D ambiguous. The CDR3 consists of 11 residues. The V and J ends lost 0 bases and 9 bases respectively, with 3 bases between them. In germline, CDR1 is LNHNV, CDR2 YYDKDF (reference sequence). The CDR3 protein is CATSRESIQYF. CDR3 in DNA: TGTGCCACCAGCAGAGAGAGCATTCAGTACTTC.

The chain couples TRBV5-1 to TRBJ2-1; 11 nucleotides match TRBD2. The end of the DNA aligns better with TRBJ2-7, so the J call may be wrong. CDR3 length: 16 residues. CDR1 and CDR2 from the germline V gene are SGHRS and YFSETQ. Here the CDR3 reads CASSTFSGGAYNEQYF. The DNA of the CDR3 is TGCGCCAGCAGCACCTTTAGCGGGGGGGCCTACAATGAGCAGTACTTC.

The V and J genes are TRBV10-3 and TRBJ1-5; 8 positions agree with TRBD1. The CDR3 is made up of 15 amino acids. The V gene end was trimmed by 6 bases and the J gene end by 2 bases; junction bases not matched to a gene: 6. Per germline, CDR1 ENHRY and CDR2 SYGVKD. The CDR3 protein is CAIRDPGQGNQPQHF. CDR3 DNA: TGTGCCATCAGAGATCCGGGACAGGGCAATCAGCCCCAGCATTTT.

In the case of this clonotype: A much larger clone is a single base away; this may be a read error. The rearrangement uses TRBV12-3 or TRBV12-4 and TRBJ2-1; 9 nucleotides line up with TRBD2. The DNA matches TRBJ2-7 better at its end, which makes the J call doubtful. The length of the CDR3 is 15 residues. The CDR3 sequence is CASSLGTSVYNEQYF. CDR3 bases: TGTGCCAGCAGTTTAGGGACTAGCGTATACAATGAGCAGTACTTC.

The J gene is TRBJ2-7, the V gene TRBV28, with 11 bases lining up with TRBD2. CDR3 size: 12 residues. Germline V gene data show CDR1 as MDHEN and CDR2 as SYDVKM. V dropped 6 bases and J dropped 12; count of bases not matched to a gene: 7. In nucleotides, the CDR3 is TGTGCCAGCAGCTTTAGCGGGGGGGGCACGTACTTC. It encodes CASSFSGGGTYF. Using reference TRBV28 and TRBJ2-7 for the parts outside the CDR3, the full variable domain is DVKVTQSSRYLVKRTGEKVFLECVQDMDHENMFWYRQDPGLGLRLIYFSYDVKMKEKGDIPEGYSVSREKKERFSLILESASTNQTSMYLCASSFSGGGTYFGPGTRLTVT.

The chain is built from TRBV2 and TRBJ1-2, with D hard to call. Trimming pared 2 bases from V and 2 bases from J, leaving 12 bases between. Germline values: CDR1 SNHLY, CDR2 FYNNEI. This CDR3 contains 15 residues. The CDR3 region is CASSERSGGNYGYTF. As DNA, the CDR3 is TGTGCCAGCAGTGAAAGGTCGGGAGGAAACTATGGCTACACCTTC.

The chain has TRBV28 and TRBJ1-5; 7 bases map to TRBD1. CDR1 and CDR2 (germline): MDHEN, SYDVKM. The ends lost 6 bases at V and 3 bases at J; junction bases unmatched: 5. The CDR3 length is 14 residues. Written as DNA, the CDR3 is TGTGCCAGCAGCAAGACAGGGTTCAATCAGCCCCAGCATTTT. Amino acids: CASSKTGFNQPQHF.

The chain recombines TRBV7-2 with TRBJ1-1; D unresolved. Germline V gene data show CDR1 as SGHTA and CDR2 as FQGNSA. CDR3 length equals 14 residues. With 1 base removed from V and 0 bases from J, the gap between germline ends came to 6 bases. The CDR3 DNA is TGTGCCAGCAGCTTAGGACCCCTGAACACTGAAGCTTTCTTT. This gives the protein CASSLGPLNTEAFF.

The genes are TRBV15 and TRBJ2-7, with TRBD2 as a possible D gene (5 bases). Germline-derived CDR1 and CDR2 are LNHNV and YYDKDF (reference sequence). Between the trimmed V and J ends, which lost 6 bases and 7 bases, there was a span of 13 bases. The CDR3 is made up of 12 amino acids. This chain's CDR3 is CATRWTGNEQYF. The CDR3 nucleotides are TGTGCCACCAGGTGGACGGGAAATGAGCAGTACTTC.

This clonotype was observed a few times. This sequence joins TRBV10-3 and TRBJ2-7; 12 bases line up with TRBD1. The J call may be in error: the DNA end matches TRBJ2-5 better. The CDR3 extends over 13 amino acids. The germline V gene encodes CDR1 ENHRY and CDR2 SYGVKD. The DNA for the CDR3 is TGTGCCATCAGTACGGGACAGGGGGCGACCCAGTACTTC. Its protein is CAISTGQGATQYF.

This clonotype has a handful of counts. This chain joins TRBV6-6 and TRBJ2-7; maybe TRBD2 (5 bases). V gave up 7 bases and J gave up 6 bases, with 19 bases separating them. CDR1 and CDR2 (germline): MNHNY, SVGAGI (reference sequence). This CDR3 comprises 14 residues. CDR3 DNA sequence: TGTGCCAGCACGGCGGGCAGGTCCTTTGGCGAGCAGTACTTC. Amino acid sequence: CASTAGRSFGEQYF.

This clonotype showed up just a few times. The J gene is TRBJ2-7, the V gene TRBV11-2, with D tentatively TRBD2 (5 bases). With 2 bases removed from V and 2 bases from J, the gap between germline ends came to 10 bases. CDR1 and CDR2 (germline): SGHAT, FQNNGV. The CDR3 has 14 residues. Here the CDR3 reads CASSLISGTYEQYF. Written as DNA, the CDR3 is TGTGCCAGCAGCTTAATCTCGGGAACCTACGAGCAGTACTTC. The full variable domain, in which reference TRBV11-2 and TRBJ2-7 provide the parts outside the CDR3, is EAGVAQSPRYKIIEKRQSVAFWCNPISGHATLYWYQQILGQGPKLLIQFQNNGVVDDSQLPKDRFSAERLKGVDSTLKIQPAKLEDSAVYLCASSLISGTYEQYFGPGTRLTVT.

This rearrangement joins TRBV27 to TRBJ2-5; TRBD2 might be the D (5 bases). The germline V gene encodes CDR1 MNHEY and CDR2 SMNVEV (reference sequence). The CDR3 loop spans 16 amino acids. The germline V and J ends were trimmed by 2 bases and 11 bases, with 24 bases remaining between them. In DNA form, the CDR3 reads TGTGCCAGCAGTTTAAGGAGACCGGACCAAAGGGAGTATCAGTACTTC. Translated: CASSLRRPDQREYQYF.

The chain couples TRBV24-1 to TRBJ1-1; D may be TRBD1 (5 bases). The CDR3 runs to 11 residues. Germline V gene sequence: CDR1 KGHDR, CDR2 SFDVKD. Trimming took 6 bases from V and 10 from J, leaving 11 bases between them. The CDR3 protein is CATSPRDGAFF. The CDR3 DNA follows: TGTGCCACCAGTCCCAGGGACGGAGCTTTCTTT.

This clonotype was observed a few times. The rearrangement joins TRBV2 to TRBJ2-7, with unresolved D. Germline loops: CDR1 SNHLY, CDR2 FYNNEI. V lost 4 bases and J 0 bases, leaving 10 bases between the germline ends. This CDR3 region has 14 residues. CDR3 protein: CASSVSGPSYEQYF. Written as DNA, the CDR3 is TGTGCCAGCAGTGTTTCAGGACCCTCCTACGAGCAGTACTTC.

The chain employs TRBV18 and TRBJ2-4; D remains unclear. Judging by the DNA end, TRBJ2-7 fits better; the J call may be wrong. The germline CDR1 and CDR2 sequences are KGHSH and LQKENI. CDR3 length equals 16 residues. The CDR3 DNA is TGTGCCAGCTCACCACCCCTAACATTAACCTCCTACGAGCAGTACTTC. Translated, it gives CASSPPLTLTSYEQYF.

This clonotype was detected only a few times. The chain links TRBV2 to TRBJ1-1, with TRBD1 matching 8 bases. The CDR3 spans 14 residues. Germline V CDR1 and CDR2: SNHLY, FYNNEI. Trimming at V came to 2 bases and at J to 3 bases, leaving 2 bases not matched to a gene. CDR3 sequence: CASSEQGADTEAFF. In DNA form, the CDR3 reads TGTGCCAGCAGTGAACAGGGGGCGGACACTGAAGCTTTCTTT.

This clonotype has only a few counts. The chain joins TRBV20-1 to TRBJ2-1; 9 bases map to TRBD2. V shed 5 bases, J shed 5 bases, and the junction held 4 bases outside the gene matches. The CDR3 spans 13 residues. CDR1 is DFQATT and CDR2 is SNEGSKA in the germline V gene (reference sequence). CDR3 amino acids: CSALAGRHNEQFF. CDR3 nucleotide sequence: TGCAGTGCTCTAGCGGGGCGACACAATGAGCAGTTCTTC.

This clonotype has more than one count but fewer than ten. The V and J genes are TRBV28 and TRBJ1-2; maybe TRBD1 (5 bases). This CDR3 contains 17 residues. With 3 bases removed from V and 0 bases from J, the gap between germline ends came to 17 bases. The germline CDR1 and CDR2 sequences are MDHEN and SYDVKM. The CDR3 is CASSFIPTGRANYGYTF. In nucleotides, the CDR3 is TGTGCCAGCAGTTTTATACCCACAGGCCGAGCTAACTATGGCTACACCTTC.

The CDR3 is CASSLTSGVDEQFF. CDR3 sequence (DNA): TGTGCCAGCAGCTTAACTAGCGGGGTGGATGAGCAGTTCTTC. V is TRBV7-9 and J is TRBJ2-1; TRBD2 agrees at 10 bases. Losses at the gene ends were 2 bases for V and 8 bases for J; bases not matched to a gene: 3. CDR3 length equals 14 residues. Germline lookup yields CDR1 SEHNR and CDR2 FQNEAQ (reference sequence).